What follows describes a single TCR beta chain. This clonotype was found once. The antigen this receptor binds is unknown. Per-nucleotide qualities are absent, and no much larger clonotype sits a single base away. A single read constitutes weak evidence. This sample was taken from a study of CD8+CD57+ T cells in acquired aplastic anemia (dated by TCRdb to about 2018). The study in broad terms: DNA extracted from sorted CD4+ and CD8+ cells had a mean of approximately 3.5 ug, with a range of roughly 0.19 to 27.4 ug. CD8+CD57+ expansion was defined as frequency above the mean frequency observed in healthy subjects.

Study-level results and caveats: Between patients and healthy controls, no significant difference in CD8+ Simpson's diversity was found (P=0.060). Approximately 27 CD8+ CDR3 sequences were found in both patients and controls but appeared to be highly expressed in patients and within the immunodominant clones of the patients.

TCR beta VDJ combination and CDR3 sequence profiling used genomic DNA as the template. An Illumina HiSeq 2000 was used for TCR repertoire sequencing. Concerning the study's data processing: Repertoire assessment relied on Simpson's diversity index, CDR3 size and DJ length profiles, and TRBV/TRBJ rearrangement plots. Whichever DNA sequence was most abundant in the deep sequencing data was defined as the immunodominant clone. CDR3 amino acid sequences were screened for sharing across subjects and were compared with published repertoires and the VDJdb database. TCRdb applied fastp at Q25 and MiXCR to the public reads, then kept only in-frame beta chains. All rows with the same CDR3 protein become a single entry with the most common DNA and genes. The V and J calls shown here were made by TCRdb, not taken from the authors' results. Recorded for this sample are about 200,000 distinct CDR3 sequences; 55% to 65% of them occurred a single time. About three fifths of the sample is taken by the ten largest.

Expansion of CD8+CD57+ cells had been shown by flow cytometry in the patients chosen for sequencing. Every patient had severe acquired aplastic anemia, diagnosed using the International Study of Aplastic Anemia and Agranulocytosis and Camitta criteria. At the time blood was sampled, none of the patients had received any therapy. TCR repertoires of sorted CD4+ and CD8+ blood T cells from severe aplastic anemia patients and healthy subjects were deep-sequenced in the study. Patients were enrolled under clinicaltrials.gov protocols 00001620, 01623167, 00001397, 00071045, 00081523 and 00961064 in the USA. Ficoll-Paque density gradient centrifugation was used to isolate peripheral blood mononuclear cells. CD4+ and CD8+ T cells were sorted by FACS or magnetic beads before DNA extraction. The junction shows trimming of 3 bases on V and 5 bases on J, and the gene matches do not reach 18 bases of it. The CDR3 runs 20 residues from the cysteine to the phenylalanine. The DNA shown is the 60-base CDR3, in frame from base 1. The germline V gene (reference sequence) provides CDR1 LNHNV and CDR2 YYDKDF.

This TCR was sampled from a human donor with aplastic anemia. The chain employs TRBV15 and TRBJ2-2, with TRBD1 matching 10 junction bases. The sequencing sample was made of sorted CD4+, CD8+, or CD8+CD57+ T cells (not recorded which) from PBMCs. The CDR3 protein is CATSSQVPGTGVARTGELFF. The sequenced DNA is TGTGCCACCAGCAGCCAAGTGCCCGGGACAGGGGTCGCGAGGACCGGGGAGCTGTTTTTT.